This TCR beta chain stems from a study of blood T cells in healthy people across ages. Study results and limitations: TCR beta diversity, measured per million T cells, fell in a roughly linear way with age.

Total RNA amounts of at least 6 micrograms were extracted per sample. This CDR3 has 14 amino acids. Germline loops: CDR1 MNHEY, CDR2 SVGAGI. With V trimmed by 10 bases and J by 3 bases, 10 bases remained unmatched. Primers used in a second PCR of about 7 to 12 cycles were a sample-barcoded 5' primer and a J-beta primer mix. Via MiXCR, TCRdb re-called the 5' RACE reads, giving one row per CDR3 protein. The sample holds around 900,000 distinct CDR3 sequences, roughly 51% seen once. This clonotype was recorded once. Antigen specificity is unknown. What was sequenced was blood. The chain carries TRBV6-5 and TRBJ2-3; 7 bases are shared with TRBD2. This receptor was taken from an older woman in good health. In nucleotides, the CDR3 is TGTGCCACCCGTGCGGCACTAGCGACAGATACGCAGTATTTT. Amino acid sequence: CATRAALATDTQYF.